These T cell receptor beta chains were read from a single sample in a study of shared T cell receptors in the human thymus. Some clones are missing from TCRdb's copy, which holds only in-frame ones; the method was immunoSEQ multiplex PCR. The profile shows 500,000 to 550,000 clones, around 78% of them singletons. The sample was also linked to a second study, of human thymus T cells.

Sequenced material: thymocytes. Source of these receptors: a boy under three years old with a congenital heart defect. Both conserved end residues are part of each CDR3. The D gene is left open where the match is weak. Clone sizes are given selectively: once, few, many, or a class where the clone is expanded.

J | size | D | V | CDR3 | DNA
TRBJ2-7 | . | TRBD2 | TRBV4-2 | CASSHSSGTSAGEGYEQYF | TGTGCCAGCAGCCATTCATCCGGGACTAGCGCCGGGGAGGGCTACGAGCAGTACTTC
TRBJ2-1 | once | TRBD2 | TRBV18 | CASSPGQLAGGNEQFF | TGTGCCAGCTCACCAGGGCAACTAGCGGGAGGAAATGAGCAGTTCTTC
TRBJ2-7 | . | TRBD2 | TRBV27 | CASSRRGGEQYF | TGTGCCAGCAGCCGCCGGGGAGGGGAGCAGTACTTC
TRBJ2-7 | . | . | TRBV30 | CAWSVRDSHSYEQYF | TGTGCCTGGAGTGTACGTGACAGCCACTCCTACGAGCAGTACTTC
TRBJ2-1 | . | . | TRBV7-9 | CASSLERRPSYNEQFF | TGTGCCAGCAGCTTAGAGCGGCGACCCTCCTACAATGAGCAGTTCTTC
TRBJ2-2 | . | TRBD1 | TRBV5-1 | CASSCGTGRDTGELFF | TGTGCCAGCAGCTGTGGGACAGGGAGGGACACCGGGGAGCTGTTTTTT
TRBJ1-4 | once | . | TRBV2 | CASSDRELEKLFF | TGTGCCAGCAGTGACAGGGAACTAGAAAAACTGTTTTTT
TRBJ2-7 | . | TRBD2 | TRBV25-1 | CASSEQREVSYEQYF | TGTGCCAGCAGTGAACAGCGGGAGGTATCCTACGAGCAGTACTTC
TRBJ2-1 | few | TRBD2 | TRBV7-9 | CASSSGLAGHEQFF | TGTGCCAGCAGCTCAGGACTAGCGGGACATGAGCAGTTCTTC
TRBJ2-3 | . | TRBD1 | TRBV7-7 | CASSSGTGDVSTDTQYF | TGTGCTAGCAGCTCGGGGACAGGGGACGTTAGCACAGATACGCAGTATTTT
TRBJ2-3 | . | TRBD2 | TRBV30 | CARVGGRANNTQYF | TGTGCCCGGGTTGGCGGGAGGGCCAATAATACGCAGTATTTT
TRBJ1-5 | few | . | TRBV30 | CAWSRRTVGRGGVSNQPQHF | TGTGCCTGGAGTCGCCGGACGGTAGGGCGGGGGGGCGTAAGCAATCAGCCCCAGCATTTT
TRBJ1-2 | . | . | TRBV5-6 | CASSSVPRSYTF | TGTGCCAGCAGCTCCGTCCCTAGGAGCTACACCTTC
TRBJ2-7 | once | TRBD2 | TRBV11-2 | CASSLARTSGSSYEQYF | TGTGCCAGCAGCTTAGCCCGAACTAGCGGGAGTTCCTACGAGCAGTACTTC
TRBJ2-3 | . | . | TRBV29-1 | CSVQTFRVDTQYF | TGCAGCGTGCAGACCTTCAGGGTAGATACGCAGTATTTT
TRBJ1-2 | . | . | TRBV7-9 | CASSLGGRYGYTF | TGTGCCAGCAGCCTAGGGGGGCGGTATGGCTACACCTTC
TRBJ2-7 | . | TRBD1 | TRBV4-3 | CASSQRNETGDEQYF | TGCGCCAGCAGCCAACGCAACGAGACAGGGGACGAGCAGTACTTC
TRBJ1-5 | . | . | TRBV29-1 | CSVDGGPNQPQHF | TGCAGCGTTGATGGAGGCCCCAATCAGCCCCAGCATTTT
TRBJ2-7 | few | TRBD1 | TRBV6-5 | CASSPGTAPYEQYF | TGTGCCAGCAGTCCCGGGACAGCTCCCTACGAGCAGTACTTC
TRBJ2-4 | . | . | TRBV4-1 | CASSPFRGNSKNIQYF | TGCGCCAGCAGCCCTTTTAGAGGAAACTCAAAAAACATTCAGTACTTC
TRBJ2-7 | . | TRBD2 | TRBV15 | CATSSGTSGSLYEQYF | TGTGCCACCAGCAGTGGGACTAGTGGTTCCCTCTACGAGCAGTACTTC
TRBJ2-1 | few | TRBD2 | TRBV4-3 | CASSQDALAGEQNEQFF | TGCGCCAGCAGCCAAGATGCCCTAGCGGGAGAACAGAATGAGCAGTTCTTC
TRBJ1-2 | . | . | TRBV27 | CASSLEGREREPDPSRDGYTF | TGTGCCAGCAGTTTGGAGGGCAGGGAAAGAGAACCGGACCCCTCAAGGGATGGCTACACCTTC
TRBJ2-6 | . | TRBD1 | TRBV9 | CASNDDRELSGANVLTF | TGTGCCAGCAATGATGACAGGGAACTCTCTGGGGCCAACGTCCTGACTTTC
TRBJ1-1 | . | . | TRBV9 | CASSVEKGSNTEAFF | TGTGCCAGCAGCGTAGAAAAGGGGTCTAACACTGAAGCTTTCTTT
TRBJ2-1 | few | TRBD2 | TRBV6-4 | CASSAGGKYNEQFF | TGTGCCAGCAGTGCGGGAGGCAAGTACAATGAGCAGTTCTTC
TRBJ1-1 | . | . | TRBV18 | CASSPPEGRGTEAFF | TGTGCCAGCTCACCACCGGAAGGACGGGGCACTGAAGCTTTCTTT
TRBJ2-1 | . | TRBD2 | TRBV5-5 | CASSILAHSYNEQFF | TGTGCCAGCAGCATACTAGCGCACTCCTACAATGAGCAGTTCTTC
TRBJ2-2 | . | . | TRBV4-3 | CASSQVTDTGELFF | TGCGCCAGCAGCCAAGTAACAGATACCGGGGAGCTGTTTTTT